A selection of T cell receptor beta chains follows, all from one sample in a study of response to subunit inactivated influenza vaccine. TCRdb re-called the RT-PCR reads with MiXCR, one entry per CDR3 protein. The sample carries roughly 710,000 distinct CDR3 sequences, about 14% recorded once. Sequencing was performed on PBMCs from blood, taken approximately 15 days before vaccination. The receptors were sampled from a man in his fifties or sixties who received an inactivated influenza vaccine. The CDR3 runs from the conserved cysteine through the conserved F or W. The order of the fields is V gene, CDR3 length, clone size, D gene, J gene, CDR3 protein, CDR3 DNA. A D gene is named only where the DNA matches it firmly. The size of a clone is reported for some rows only, either as once, few or many, or as a class for expanded clones.

TRBV5-1	13	.	.	TRBJ1-4	CASHAETNEKLFF	TGCGCCAGCCACGCCGAGACTAATGAAAAACTGTTTTTT
TRBV20-1	14	.	TRBD2	TRBJ2-7	CSARTSGKYYEQYF	TGCAGTGCTAGGACTAGCGGGAAATACTATGAGCAGTACTTC
TRBV20-1	12	.	TRBD1	TRBJ1-1	CSARGQGTAAFF	TGCAGTGCTAGGGGACAGGGGACGGCAGCTTTCTTT
TRBV19	15	.	.	TRBJ2-5	CATRRVSGPQETQYF	TGTGCCACCCGAAGGGTATCAGGCCCCCAAGAGACCCAGTACTTC
TRBV7-9	13	.	.	TRBJ2-1	CASSLEALNEQFF	TGTGCCAGCAGCTTAGAGGCCCTCAATGAGCAGTTCTTC
TRBV3-1	12	few	.	TRBJ2-7	CASSQTRTQQYF	TGTGCCAGCAGCCAGACTAGAACGCAGCAGTACTTC
TRBV28	17	few	.	TRBJ1-5	CASSSLSSGFFTQPQHF	TGTGCCAGCAGTTCGTTATCATCCGGATTTTTCACTCAGCCCCAGCATTTT
TRBV6-6	11	.	.	TRBJ2-1	CASGLGYEQFF	TGTGCCAGCGGGTTGGGTTATGAGCAGTTCTTC
TRBV7-3	12	once	.	TRBJ2-1	CASRNSGNEQFF	TGTGCCAGCAGAAATTCGGGCAATGAGCAGTTCTTC
TRBV25-1	16	few	TRBD1	TRBJ2-7	CASSPGQGRSGYEQYF	TGTGCCAGCAGCCCGGGACAGGGAAGGAGTGGCTACGAGCAGTACTTC
TRBV5-1	15	few	TRBD2	TRBJ2-1	CASSPRLADYNEQFF	TGCGCCAGCAGCCCACGACTAGCGGATTACAATGAGCAGTTCTTC
TRBV5-1	15	few	.	TRBJ2-7	CASSLEWAGSYEQYF	TGCGCCAGCAGCTTGGAATGGGCAGGGAGCTACGAGCAGTACTTC
TRBV28	17	.	.	TRBJ1-2	CASSSTSPDRRGYGYTF	TGTGCCAGCAGTTCGACATCTCCGGACAGACGGGGCTATGGCTACACCTTC
TRBV30	13	many	.	TRBJ1-2	CAWSSSQAGGYTF	TGTGCCTGGAGTTCGTCCCAGGCCGGGGGCTACACCTTC
TRBV3-1	15	few	.	TRBJ1-3	CASSGLASSGNTIYF	TGTGCCAGCAGCGGGCTGGCTTCCTCTGGAAACACCATATATTTT
TRBV29-1	14	.	.	TRBJ2-3	CSVELQVVPDTQYF	TGCAGCGTTGAATTGCAGGTTGTGCCAGATACGCAGTATTTT
TRBV27	14	.	.	TRBJ2-1	CASSLWGPYNEQFF	TGTGCCAGCAGTTTATGGGGGCCATACAATGAGCAGTTCTTC
TRBV3-1	16	.	TRBD2	TRBJ2-5	CASSQTASGVQETQYF	TGTGCCAGCAGCCAAACGGCTAGCGGGGTACAAGAGACCCAGTACTTC
TRBV28	18	few	.	TRBJ2-3	CASSLLLPGFTSTDTQYF	TGTGCCAGCAGTTTATTGCTACCGGGTTTCACTAGCACAGATACGCAGTATTTT
TRBV20-1	17	.	.	TRBJ2-3	CSAQGFRVSGGTDTQYF	TGCAGTGCTCAAGGTTTTCGTGTGTCCGGGGGCACAGATACGCAGTATTTT
TRBV6-1	16	.	.	TRBJ2-7	CASSVTGRGVGYEQYF	TGTGCCAGCAGTGTGACGGGACGGGGCGTGGGCTACGAGCAGTACTTC
TRBV5-6	16	once	TRBD2	TRBJ2-1	CASSPVGSGAFNEQFF	TGTGCCAGCAGCCCGGTTGGTAGCGGGGCGTTTAATGAGCAGTTCTTC
TRBV29-1	16	few	TRBD2	TRBJ2-3	CSVELPGLAGTDTQYF	TGCAGCGTTGAGCTACCGGGACTAGCCGGCACAGATACGCAGTATTTT
TRBV12-3/TRBV12-4	12	few	.	TRBJ1-2	CASSSGLGGYTF	TGTGCCAGCAGTTCAGGGTTGGGTGGCTACACCTTC
TRBV28	16	few	.	TRBJ2-5	CASSSPGEFTEETQYF	TGTGCCAGCAGTTCACCCGGAGAATTTACCGAAGAGACCCAGTACTTC
TRBV14	14	.	TRBD1	TRBJ2-7	CASSRTGRRYEQYF	TGTGCCAGCAGCCGGACAGGGCGGCGCTACGAGCAGTACTTC
TRBV4-2	14	few	.	TRBJ1-5	CASSQGGSGQPQHF	TGTGCCAGCAGCCAAGGGGGTTCTGGTCAGCCCCAGCATTTT
TRBV20-1	14	.	TRBD2	TRBJ2-3	CSAKLAGITDTQYF	TGCAGTGCGAAACTAGCGGGAATCACAGATACGCAGTATTTT
TRBV9	16	.	TRBD1	TRBJ2-7	CASSVSVGTGRMSQYF	TGTGCCAGCAGCGTATCCGTCGGGACAGGGAGAATGTCGCAGTACTTC
TRBV9	15	few	TRBD2	TRBJ2-2	CASSVEAGYTGELFF	TGTGCCAGCAGCGTAGAAGCGGGGTACACCGGGGAGCTGTTTTTT
TRBV4-1	16	few	.	TRBJ1-6	CASSQHPEGDNSPLHF	TGCGCCAGCAGCCAACATCCGGAAGGGGATAATTCACCCCTCCACTTT
TRBV29-1	14	.	TRBD1	TRBJ2-1	CSVEQGQGYNEQFF	TGCAGCGTTGAACAGGGACAGGGGTACAATGAGCAGTTCTTC
TRBV20-1	17	few	TRBD2	TRBJ2-1	CSASPFTSGRIYNEQFF	TGCAGTGCTAGTCCCTTTACTAGCGGGAGGATCTACAATGAGCAGTTCTTC
TRBV4-2	17	.	.	TRBJ2-5	CASSQARVGGGQETQYF	TGTGCCAGCAGCCAAGCGAGGGTCGGAGGTGGGCAAGAGACCCAGTACTTC
TRBV5-1	15	few	.	TRBJ1-1	CASSLDGRRNTEAFF	TGCGCCAGCAGCTTGGACGGGAGAAGGAACACTGAAGCTTTCTTT
TRBV12-3/TRBV12-4	14	.	.	TRBJ2-1	CASSPTGRYNEQFF	TGTGCCAGCAGTCCGACGGGACGGTACAATGAGCAGTTCTTC
TRBV12-3/TRBV12-4	12	.	.	TRBJ1-5	CASSFKNQPQHF	TGTGCCAGCAGTTTCAAAAATCAGCCCCAGCATTTT
TRBV20-1	15	.	.	TRBJ1-4	CSAVTGSATNEKLFF	TGCAGTGCAGTGACAGGCTCTGCAACTAATGAAAAACTGTTTTTT
TRBV5-1	12	many	.	TRBJ2-1	CASSASREKQFF	TGCGCCAGCAGCGCTAGCCGGGAAAAGCAGTTCTTC
TRBV2	15	.	TRBD2	TRBJ2-1	CASSEDLLAGVEQFF	TGTGCCAGCAGTGAAGATCTTCTAGCGGGGGTTGAGCAGTTCTTC
TRBV6-5	17	few	TRBD1	TRBJ2-2	CASSYFLDRANTGELFF	TGTGCCAGCAGTTACTTCTTGGACAGGGCGAACACCGGGGAGCTGTTTTTT
TRBV11-1	15	.	.	TRBJ1-3	CASSPDMMDGNTIYF	TGTGCCAGCAGCCCGGACATGATGGACGGAAACACCATATATTTT
TRBV9	12	few	.	TRBJ2-5	CASSPSSETQYF	TGTGCCAGCAGCCCCAGCTCCGAGACCCAGTACTTC
TRBV9	15	many	TRBD2	TRBJ2-2	CASREGLAVTGELFF	TGTGCCAGCAGAGAGGGACTAGCGGTAACCGGGGAGCTGTTTTTT
TRBV12-3/TRBV12-4	15	many	.	TRBJ2-1	CASSLGDPSYNEQFF	TGTGCCAGCAGTTTAGGGGATCCCTCCTACAATGAGCAGTTCTTC
TRBV6-2/TRBV6-3	15	.	.	TRBJ1-1	CASSYAGLRGTEAFF	TGTGCCAGCAGTTACGCCGGGCTTAGGGGCACTGAAGCTTTCTTT
TRBV12-3/TRBV12-4	12	.	.	TRBJ2-2	CASRLGDRELFF	TGTGCCAGTCGTTTGGGGGACCGGGAGCTGTTTTTT
TRBV6-1	16	.	TRBD2	TRBJ2-1	CASSPSVTSGYNEQFF	TGTGCCAGCAGTCCCAGTGTGACTAGCGGCTACAATGAGCAGTTCTTC